The 21 T cell receptor beta chains in this list originate from one sample, sequenced in a study of CD8 T cells in Susac syndrome. Reverse transcription of roughly 0.5 to 1 ug RNA was carried out with random hexamers. TCRdb fed the immunoSEQ multiplex PCR reads into MiXCR, producing one record per CDR3 protein. Of about 210,000 distinct CDR3 sequences listed, about 95% are singletons. The sample was CD4+ T cells from PBMCs. The source is a human donor with multiple sclerosis.

The genes are TRBV20-1 and TRBJ1-4; TRBD1 is a possible D gene (5 bases). V lost 2 bases, J lost 6 bases, and 10 bases lay in between. Germline V CDR1 and CDR2: DFQATT, SNEGSKA (reference sequence). CDR3 length: 13 amino acids. CDR3 amino acids: CSARQGGDEKLFF. The CDR3 DNA sequence: TGCAGTGCTAGACAGGGTGGTGATGAAAAACTGTTTTTT.

The V and J genes are TRBV29-1 and TRBJ2-2; TRBD1 agrees at 8 bases. The CDR3 has 15 amino acids. The germline V gene encodes CDR1 SQVTM and CDR2 ANQGSEA. J was trimmed by 2 bases and V by 4 bases; bases with no gene match: 6. DNA for the CDR3: TGCAGCGTTGTCCCAGGGACAGGAAACACCGGGGAGCTGTTTTTT. Encoded protein: CSVVPGTGNTGELFF.

The chain carries TRBV18 and TRBJ2-3; D remains unclear. V lost 4 bases and J 0 bases, leaving 8 bases between the germline ends. Germline V gives CDR1 KGHSH, CDR2 LQKENI. CDR3 size: 14 residues. In DNA form, the CDR3 reads TGTGCCAGCTCACTCTCGGACAGCACAGATACGCAGTATTTT. Translating gives CASSLSDSTDTQYF. Full variable domain (missing parts from reference TRBV18 and TRBJ2-3): NAGVMQNPRHLVRRRGQEARLRCSPMKGHSHVYWYRQLPEEGLKFMVYLQKENIIDESGMPKERFSAEFPKEGPSILRIQQVVRGDSAAYFCASSLSDSTDTQYFGPGTRLTVL.

The chain is built from TRBV20-1 and TRBJ2-4, with TRBD1 identical over 9 bases. V trimming: 2 bases; J trimming: 4 bases; junction bases outside the gene matches: 3. There are 14 residues in the CDR3. The germline gives CDR1 DFQATT, CDR2 SNEGSKA (reference sequence). The CDR3 DNA sequence: TGCAGTGCTAGAAAGACAGGGGGTAAAAACATTCAGTACTTC. Translation gives CSARKTGGKNIQYF.

V is TRBV12-3 or TRBV12-4 and J is TRBJ1-5; maybe TRBD1 (5 bases). The CDR3 is 14 amino acids. V shed 3 bases and J shed 7 bases, with 13 bases lying between them. The CDR3 sequence: CASSFGRVRQPQHF. The CDR3 DNA is TGTGCCAGCAGTTTCGGCAGGGTTCGCCAGCCCCAGCATTTT.

The V gene is TRBV2, the J gene TRBJ1-6; D unclear. The CDR3 is 11 amino acids. Trimming removed 4 bases from V and 8 bases from J, with 3 bases in between. Germline assignment: CDR1 SNHLY and CDR2 FYNNEI. CDR3 in DNA: TGTGCCAGCAGTGGACATTCACCCCTCCACTTT. It yields the protein CASSGHSPLHF. The complete variable domain, with remaining parts taken from reference TRBV2 and TRBJ1-6, reads EPEVTQTPSHQVTQMGQEVILRCVPISNHLYFYWYRQILGQKVEFLVSFYNNEISEKSEIFDDQFSVERPDGSNFTLKIRSTKLEDSAMYFCASSGHSPLHFGNGTRLTVT.

The rearrangement joins TRBV12-3 or TRBV12-4 to TRBJ2-7; TRBD1 matches at 7 bases. V dropped 3 bases and J dropped 6; count of bases not matched to a gene: 11. The CDR3 runs to 15 residues. Here the CDR3 DNA reads TGTGCCAGCAGTTTCGCCGACAGGGAACACCGCGAGCAGTACTTC. Amino acids: CASSFADREHREQYF.

The chain recombines TRBV9 with TRBJ2-1; 8 nucleotides line up with TRBD2. Germline loops: CDR1 SGDLS, CDR2 YYNGEE. The CDR3 sequence is 15 residues long. J lost 7 bases, V lost 4 bases, and 10 bases had no gene match. CDR3 in amino acids: CASSLGRAYGNEQFF. Written as DNA, the CDR3 is TGTGCCAGCAGCCTCGGGAGGGCCTATGGAAATGAGCAGTTCTTC.

The chain carries TRBV3-1 and TRBJ2-1; 8 nucleotides match TRBD2. Per the germline V gene, CDR1 is LGHDT and CDR2 is YNNKEL (reference sequence). The V segment lost 4 bases and the J segment 5 bases; nucleotides outside the gene matches: 4. This CDR3 comprises 14 residues. The CDR3, as DNA: TGTGCCAGCAGCCGAGGGACTAGAAACAATGAGCAGTTCTTC. It encodes CASSRGTRNNEQFF.

The sample holds one count of this clonotype. The chain joins TRBV15 to TRBJ2-1; TRBD1 agrees at 12 bases. V was pared by 2 bases and J by 8 bases, with 4 bases of the junction left unmatched. Per germline, CDR1 LNHNV and CDR2 YYDKDF (reference sequence). The CDR3 has 15 amino acids. The CDR3 here is CATSRPGQGAYEQFF. The CDR3 bases are TGTGCCACCAGCAGACCGGGACAGGGGGCCTATGAGCAGTTCTTC.

The gene calls are TRBV20-1 and TRBJ2-7; perhaps TRBD2 as D (6 bases). Between the trimmed V and J ends, which lost 3 bases and 4 bases, there was a span of 16 bases. This CDR3 comprises 14 residues. CDR1 DFQATT and CDR2 SNEGSKA come from the germline V gene (reference sequence). The CDR3 is CSARRWRASYEQYF. In DNA, the CDR3 is TGCAGTGCTAGGCGCTGGAGGGCCTCTTACGAGCAGTACTTC.

For the CDR3, the DNA is TGTGCCAGCAGCACTAGGGGTAGCCAGGGGGAGACCCAGTACTTC. It encodes CASSTRGSQGETQYF. The rearrangement links TRBV7-2 to TRBJ2-5, with D possibly being TRBD1 (6 bases). V lost 5 bases to trimming and J lost 5 bases, with 18 bases between them. Germline V gene sequence: CDR1 SGHTA, CDR2 FQGNSA. This CDR3 is built from 15 residues.

The V gene is TRBV20-1, the J gene TRBJ2-7; TRBD2 is a possible D gene (6 bases). With 3 bases removed from V and 1 base from J, the gap between germline ends came to 10 bases. Germline assignment: CDR1 DFQATT and CDR2 SNEGSKA (reference sequence). The CDR3 length is 13 residues. CDR3 sequence (DNA): TGCAGTGCTAGTACGCTAGCGTCCTACGAGCAGTACTTC. Encoded protein: CSASTLASYEQYF.

V and J are TRBV20-1 and TRBJ2-7, with 8 bases aligning to TRBD2. J gave up 3 bases and V 3 bases, and 10 bases lay outside the gene matches. Per germline, CDR1 DFQATT and CDR2 SNEGSKA (reference sequence). This CDR3 is built from 15 residues. Here the CDR3 reads CSASFSEAGGYEQYF. The CDR3 DNA reads TGCAGTGCTAGTTTCTCAGAGGCGGGGGGCTACGAGCAGTACTTC.

The V gene is TRBV24-1, the J gene TRBJ2-7; D possibly corresponds to TRBD2 (6 bases). The germline V and J ends were trimmed by 12 bases and 2 bases, with 16 bases remaining between them. Germline V CDR1 and CDR2: KGHDR, SFDVKD. The CDR3 runs to 13 residues. The CDR3 DNA reads as TGTGCCCCGCGGCGGGGCTCTACCTACGAGCAGTACTTC. It yields the protein CAPRRGSTYEQYF.

This chain uses TRBV20-1 with TRBJ2-5; no firm D call. Germline-derived CDR1 and CDR2 are DFQATT and SNEGSKA (reference sequence). The CDR3 contains 13 residues. CDR3 coding DNA: TGCGCAGCCTATGGGCAGCCCCAAGAGACCCAGTACTTC. This translates into CAAYGQPQETQYF.

J is TRBJ1-5 and V is TRBV5-1, with D unresolved. The CDR3 runs to 14 residues. V was cut by 0 bases and J by 10 bases, with 14 bases left in between. Germline CDR1 reads SGHRS; CDR2 reads YFSETQ. The CDR3 loop reads CASSLAPLPSPQHF. CDR3 nucleotides: TGCGCCAGCAGCTTGGCTCCTCTCCCGAGCCCCCAGCATTTT.

The rearrangement links TRBV7-2 to TRBJ2-3, with 8 bases aligning to TRBD2. The CDR3 spans 14 residues. Trimming took 5 bases from V and 11 from J; bases not matched to a gene: 12. Looked up from germline, CDR1 is SGHTA and CDR2 is FQGNSA. The CDR3 protein is CASSRPGLELKQYF. The CDR3 coding sequence is TGTGCCAGCAGCAGACCGGGACTAGAATTGAAGCAGTATTTT.

The chain recombines TRBV20-1 with TRBJ2-6; the D is unclear. The CDR3 totals 14 residues. The V and J ends lost 6 bases and 4 bases respectively, with 13 bases between them. Germline lookup yields CDR1 DFQATT and CDR2 SNEGSKA (reference sequence). The CDR3 loop is CSAPSYPGANVLTF. The CDR3 DNA reads as TGCAGTGCCCCCTCCTACCCCGGGGCCAACGTCCTGACTTTC.

This CDR3 reads CSARPPRGAWEQYF. Written as DNA, the CDR3 is TGCAGTGCTAGACCTCCTAGGGGGGCCTGGGAGCAGTACTTC. The chain couples TRBV20-1 to TRBJ2-7; D may correspond to TRBD1 or TRBD2 (6 bases each). V was pared by 2 bases and J by 7 bases, with 18 bases between. This CDR3 region has 14 residues. Per germline, CDR1 DFQATT and CDR2 SNEGSKA (reference sequence).

This chain joins TRBV3-1 and TRBJ2-5; TRBD2 agrees at 11 bases. The CDR3 runs 16 residues. V was pared by 2 bases and J by 4 bases, with 6 bases of the junction left unmatched. Germline V gene lookup returns CDR1 LGHDT and CDR2 YNNKEL (reference sequence). CDR3 residues: CASSQQSSGRVETQYF. For the CDR3, the DNA is TGTGCCAGCAGCCAACAGAGTAGCGGGAGGGTAGAGACCCAGTACTTC.